The rows below give T cell receptor beta chains drawn from one sample of a study of T cell responses to AZD1222 COVID-19 vaccine. The protocol was immunoSEQ multiplex PCR, while the TCRdb copy is restricted to in-frame clones and leaves out a portion. The sample has about 34,000 clones, 85% to 90% seen once. This specimen consisted of peripheral blood, obtained on day 0 of AZD1222 vaccination. These TCRs come from an adult in good health. Both conserved end residues are trimmed from each CDR3.

V,CDR3
TRBV6-5,ASRPGEKLF
TRBV2,ASRPTGGFNEKLF
TRBV28,ASSRLAGLYEQY
TRBV7-9,ASSLERGETQY
TRBV7-8,ASSLVSLGGTNTEAF
TRBV7-9,ASSLSGSRNTGELF
TRBV2,ASKRGTNMNTEAF
TRBV18,ASTGQLNTEAF
TRBV4-1,ASSLNQDRVNAGELF
TRBV11-2,ASSLEAGNQPQH
TRBV18,ASSRGQVGTDTQY
TRBV28,ASILAGGNYGYT
TRBV19,ASNPEYTGELF
TRBV6-5,ASMQDATNEKLF
TRBV11-1,ASTFNTGELF
TRBV28,ASSSPGEVNQPQH
TRBV5-8,ASSSTGFYEQY
TRBV28,ASRRQLATEAF
TRBV18,ASSPRTGGEQY
TRBV27,ASSSRTSGREKDTQY
TRBV5-1,ASSLGPKEKLF
TRBV27,ASSSYLQGSPLH